This T cell receptor beta chain is from a study of cytomegalovirus exposure and HLA in healthy donors (TCRdb year 2017). Background for the entire study: In an earlier analysis of around 540 of the donors, about 260 Gb of sequence data and 90 million to 120 million unique TCR beta sequences from 150 million to 200 million T cells were reported. An early release covering 500 to 750 HLA-typed donors comprised roughly 300 gigabases of sequencing data and approximately 80 million unique TCR sequences. Of the approximately 400 genotyped donors, 65% to 90% fell in the genetic ancestry cluster associated with self-reported Caucasian donors. The study aimed to test whether cataloging public T cell receptors could reveal signatures of past pathogen exposure. The T cell repertoires of some 700 subjects were profiled by immunosequencing and related to cytomegalovirus serostatus. Besides the first cohort of more than 650 subjects, a separate validation cohort made up of some 110 different subjects was used. The study combined high-throughput TCR immunosequencing, statistical association of individual TCRs with disease status, and machine learning to predict cytomegalovirus infection status. In a later analysis, previously published TCR beta repertoires from 666 donors were re-analyzed and high-resolution HLA genotyping was added so that TCR occurrence patterns could be studied. Rather than using new phenotypic data, the later analysis identified candidate immune exposures from TCR beta sequences and from how often those sequences occurred across donors. An earlier analysis of more than 450 of the donors used high-throughput TCR beta sequencing to judge whether each TCR beta V gene segment behaved as functional or pseudogenic. Alongside the repertoire data, information on donor age, sex, ethnicity and CMV serostatus was compiled. Genome-wide SNP genotypes for about 65% of the roughly 670 donors were used in a later genetic analysis, which treated that subset as a discovery cohort. Every discovery cohort repertoire had been produced on one sequencing platform. Class I and class II HLA loci were covered by the typing at four-digit resolution. The number of donors typed differed by locus, with 629-630 for A, B, C, DRB1 and DQB1, more than 500 for DQA1, nearly 610 for DPA1, and some 470 for DPB1. Four to six DR-DQ haplotypes were handled as single units for association and clustering, since linkage in the cohort was strong. On average, around 240,000 unique TCR beta nucleotide sequences were sequenced per donor among fewer than 500 genotyped donors of the cohort, with roughly 18% of those sequences being non-productive. What the research found in general, with its limitations: In a later analysis, the rate of TCR association differed among HLA loci, with DRB1 alleles having the most associated TCRs and HLA-C alleles having the fewest. Some IMGT-functional V segments, including TRBV6-2 and TRBV6-3, could not be distinguished by the 87-base-pair reads and were therefore excluded. Presence/absence analyses assumed roughly uniform sequencing depth across donors, an assumption that may not hold. A total of 164 TCR beta chains were listed by the study as associated with cytomegalovirus. In vitro tests confirmed that a few of the cytomegalovirus-associated TCR beta chains recognize cytomegalovirus antigens. An earlier analysis of roughly 570 of the donors showed that most TCR beta V segments appeared in productive rearrangements either about 87% or about 30% of the time, which broadly matched IMGT annotations. When HLA alleles, especially DR and DQ, strongly co-occurred, TCR associations were difficult to assign to individual alleles. At a false discovery rate of 0.05, a later analysis linked 16,951 TCR beta sequences to specific HLA alleles. The authors suggested that the approach could potentially be extended to other disease states and immunological phenotypes. V-gene and J-gene trimming of TCR beta chains was associated with a missense DCLRE1C variant in a later genetic analysis, and the association was replicated in an independent cohort. Only TCR beta chains were sequenced in this cohort, and the absence of alpha or paired-chain data limited detectable features. Because counts were too low, seventeen rarely observed V segments, including chromosome 9 orphons, were left out of the earlier analysis of 587 of the donors. In a later analysis, several top co-occurrence clusters were reported to appear linked to parvovirus B19, influenza, CMV and Epstein-Barr virus. Because some donors lacked HLA typing at each locus, the association tests relied only on the typed subset. A cluster of highly shared sequence variants was judged likely to be a technical artifact of the sequencing pipeline. CMV serostatus was the only immune exposure information available for the cohort. Across donors, most TCR sequences were observed very rarely, whereas some public TCRs were present in many individuals. Compared with equally common non-associated chains, HLA-associated TCR beta chains in a later analysis were more clonally expanded and had lower generation probabilities. A further reported finding was that TCR beta sequences accurately predicted the HLA-A and HLA-B alleles for most subjects in the first cohort. According to a later analysis, most CMV-associated TCR beta chains appeared to be HLA-restricted, and the HLA associations seemed to be driven largely by CMV exposure. Correlated functional status among segregating V segments might reflect linkage disequilibrium, but an unknown experimental factor could not be ruled out. A later genetic analysis reported fewer N-insertions in productive TCRs among donors in an Asian-associated ancestry cluster than the roughly 690-donor mean. The classifier was reported to diagnose cytomegalovirus status with high specificity and sensitivity in both the original and validation cohorts.

The cohort comprised several hundred healthy bone marrow donors. At the time of sampling, every cohort member was nominally healthy, though immune exposures that went unrecorded were likely present. The donor was CMV seronegative and belonged to the group of 352 seronegative cohort members. Each donor provided a peripheral blood sample, and peripheral blood mononuclear cells were used for TCR beta sequencing. The Qiagen DNeasy Blood Extraction Kit was used to extract genomic DNA from the blood cell samples. Libraries came from the immunoSEQ multiplex PCR assay. For the multiplex PCR, a mixture combining 60 forward primers for TCR Vbeta segments and 13 reverse primers for TCR Jbeta segments was used. The CDR3 region of rearranged TCR beta genes was amplified from genomic DNA with a multiplex PCR assay. The amplified TCR beta libraries were sequenced on the Illumina HiSeq System as 87-base-pair reads. The authors processed their data as follows. Across the 700 or so repertoires, a later analysis counted roughly 84 million unique TCR beta chains, roughly 11 million of which were shared by at least two donors. Raw reads were error-corrected and collapsed into unique sequences with a nearest-neighbor algorithm that merged closely related sequences to remove PCR and sequencing errors. To assign V, D and J gene segments, CDR3 sequences were aligned to IMGT reference sequences. For a sequence to be retained, a match of at least six nucleotides to both a V gene segment and a J gene segment was required. Rearrangements were classified as productive when the CDR3 lacked stop codons and remained in frame with V and J, and all other rearrangements were classified as non-productive. Following IMGT convention, CDR3 was defined as the stretch from the second conserved V-encoded cysteine up to the conserved J-encoded phenylalanine. The earlier analysis of about 590 of the donors excluded sequences that lacked an unambiguous match to a single V gene segment. In an earlier analysis of 450 to 750 of the donors, a V segment was called functional when productive rearrangements were above 56.7%, and segregating when the standard deviation between donors exceeded 5%. A statistical classification framework was built for diagnosing cytomegalovirus status from the catalog of TCR beta chain sequences. V and J gene assignment, in a later analysis, came from comparing TCR nucleotide sequences with IMGT/GENE-DB human TR gene sequences. A later analysis assigned CDR3 sequences and most-parsimonious VDJ recombination scenarios with the TCRdist pipeline. In a later analysis, every TCR beta chain was defined by the combination of its CDR3 amino acid sequence and its V-gene family, and reads without a unique V-gene family were dropped. To address suspected cross-contamination and a sequencing artifact, a later analysis removed 450 to 700 highly shared, low-generation-probability nucleotide sequences. In a later analysis, a clonal expansion index was calculated for each public chain from normalized within-repertoire ranks of inferred template counts. In a later analysis, generation probabilities were computed with a VDJ recombination model fitted to out-of-frame rearrangements, and the resulting probabilities were checked against IGoR. A later analysis scored TCR-TCR, TCR-HLA and TCR-CMV co-occurrence with hypergeometric tests, applying a repertoire-size bias correction to TCR pairs. To estimate false discovery rates, a later analysis permuted the HLA or CMV assignments 20 times. In a later analysis, co-occurring TCRs were grouped using DBSCAN, with TCRdist sequence similarity added in when clustering inside HLA-allele-positive subsets. For co-occurrence clustering, repertoires with fewer than 30,000 or more than 120,000 public chains were excluded, along with roughly five repertoires with anomalous nucleotide sharing. As stored in TCRdb, this immuneACCESS dataset retains in-frame rearrangements with V and J assigned. A fraction of the clones does not appear; measured against another copy, unresolved V genes explain less than half of the discrepancy, and the remainder lacks a known reason. Clone size and the V and J calls come from that table; the DNA yielded D and trimming. The sample table holds 150,000 to 200,000 clones, of which about four fifths were seen once. More than 1.5% of the sample is in the top ten clones.

As to this clone: This clone's antigen is unknown. Base-call qualities are not available, and no considerably larger clone is one nucleotide away.

V is reduced by 5 bases and J by 6 bases, leaving a spacing of 11 bases between them. Inclusive of the bounding cysteine and phenylalanine, the CDR3 is 12 residues long. Here the CDR3 DNA is all that survives: 36 bases in frame from base 1. The germline V gene (reference sequence) yields SEHNR for CDR1 and FQNEAQ for CDR2. The chain links TRBV7-9 with TRBJ2-7, with the D gene not confidently named. This clonotype originated in a young man in good health and CMV-seronegative. Sequencing was performed on PBMCs. The CDR3 protein: CASSPLAGEQYF. Read as DNA, the sequence is TGTGCCAGCAGCCCTTTAGCTGGCGAGCAGTACTTC.